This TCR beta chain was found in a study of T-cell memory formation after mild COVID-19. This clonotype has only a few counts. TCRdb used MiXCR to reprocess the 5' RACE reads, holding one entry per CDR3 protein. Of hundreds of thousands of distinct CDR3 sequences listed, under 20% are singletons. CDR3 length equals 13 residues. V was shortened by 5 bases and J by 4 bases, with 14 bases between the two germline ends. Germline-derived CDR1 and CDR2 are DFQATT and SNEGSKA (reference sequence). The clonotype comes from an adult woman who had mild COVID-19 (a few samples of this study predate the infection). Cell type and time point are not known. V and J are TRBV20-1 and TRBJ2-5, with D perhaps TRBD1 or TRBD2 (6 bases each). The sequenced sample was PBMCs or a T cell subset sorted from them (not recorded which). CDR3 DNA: TGCAGTGCTCCTCTTTCGGGGGCAGAGACCCAGTACTTC. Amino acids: CSAPLSGAETQYF.